The T cell receptor beta chain under discussion was sequenced for a study of beta chain features in type 1 diabetes. The overall study: In age, gender and cell yields, patients were similar to healthy donors.

The isolated RNA, all of it, was reverse transcribed, so expressed TCRB transcripts were what got sequenced. Method: immunoSEQ multiplex PCR; TCRdb's copy keeps in-frame clones and lacks some. Here the sample spans 600,000 to 650,000 clones, roughly 16% being singletons. This CDR3 has 15 amino acids. CDR1 is SGHTA, CDR2 FQGNSA, per germline. Trimming pared 3 bases from V and 4 bases from J, leaving 14 bases between. The chain combines TRBV7-2 with TRBJ2-3; D remains unclear. The sequence was collected from a man aged 18 to 29 in good health. Specimen: naive CD4+ T cells from blood. The CDR3 nucleotides read TGTGCCAGCAGCTTTTATGCAGGTCTAGCAGATACGCAGTATTTT. It yields the protein CASSFYAGLADTQYF.